This TCR beta chain was found in a study of metastatic and nonmetastatic thyroid tumors. Study context: Comparative analysis of repertoires was undertaken across blood and tumor or nodule tissue obtained from malignant and benign thyroid patients.

As to this clone: As yet, its antigen is unknown. In the same sample, other DNA sequences code for this CDR3.

None of the patients had undergone any treatment ahead of thyroid surgery. Authors' methods: The authors used CDR3 differences across clinicopathological groups to build a distant-metastasis classifier for papillary thyroid cancer. TCRdb re-analyzed the PCR reads through MiXCR. These V and J calls are TCRdb output, not the study's own analysis. Counted here are tens of thousands of clones, around 10% occurring once; the ten biggest clones make up 9%. Overall study findings and caveats: Across blood and tumor, TCR beta diversity in malignant thyroid tumors was reportedly significantly higher than in benign nodules.

This TCR derives from a male donor with papillary thyroid cancer or a benign thyroid nodule (not recorded which). Some clones in this sample may be carry-over from other donors' samples. Sequenced: blood.

For the CDR3, the DNA is TGTGCCAGCTCACCACGGGGTCACGAGCAGTACTTC. Its protein product is CASSPRGHEQYF. The chain has TRBV18 and TRBJ2-7; D uncertain. Trimming took 1 base from V and 5 from J, leaving 6 bases between them. The CDR3 loop spans 12 amino acids. The V gene's germline CDR1 is KGHSH and CDR2 LQKENI. The whole variable domain, filled in from reference TRBV18 and TRBJ2-7, reads NAGVMQNPRHLVRRRGQEARLRCSPMKGHSHVYWYRQLPEEGLKFMVYLQKENIIDESGMPKERFSAEFPKEGPSILRIQQVVRGDSAAYFCASSPRGHEQYFGPGTRLTVT.